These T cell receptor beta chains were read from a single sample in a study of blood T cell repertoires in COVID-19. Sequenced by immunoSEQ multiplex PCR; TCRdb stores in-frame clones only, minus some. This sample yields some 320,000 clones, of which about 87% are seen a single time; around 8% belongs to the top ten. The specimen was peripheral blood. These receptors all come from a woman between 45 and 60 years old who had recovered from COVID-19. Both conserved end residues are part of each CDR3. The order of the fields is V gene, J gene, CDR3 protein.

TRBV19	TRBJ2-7	CASSLGRDYEQYF
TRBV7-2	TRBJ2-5	CASSSGTGDETQYF
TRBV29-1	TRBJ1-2	CSVEHTNYGYTF
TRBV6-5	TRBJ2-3	CASSRDSMIAQYF
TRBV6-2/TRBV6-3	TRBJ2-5	CASSYSRLAGDQETQYF
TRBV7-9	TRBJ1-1	CASSLGSLQGGTEAFF
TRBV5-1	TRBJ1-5	CASPGGARSNQPQHF
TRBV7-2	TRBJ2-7	CASSPPGTRSYEQYF
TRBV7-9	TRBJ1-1	CASSTGWGHLNTEAFF
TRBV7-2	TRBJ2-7	CASSLASGRSYEQYF
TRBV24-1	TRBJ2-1	CATSDLRASGGSYNEQFF
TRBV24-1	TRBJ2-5	CATSDLGQGTETQYF
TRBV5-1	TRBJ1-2	CASSLGQGVYGYTF
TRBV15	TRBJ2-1	CATSREFAGAGHNEQFF
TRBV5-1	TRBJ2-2	CASSLRVTGPNTGELFF
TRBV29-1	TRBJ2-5	CSVALALGETQYF
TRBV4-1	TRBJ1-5	CASSQQGGASNQPQHF
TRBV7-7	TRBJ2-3	CASSFSSGGDTQYF
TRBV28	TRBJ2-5	CASRESGVQETQYF
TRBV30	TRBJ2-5	CAWSRIQETQYF
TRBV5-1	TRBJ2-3	CASSPSRTSGIDTQYF
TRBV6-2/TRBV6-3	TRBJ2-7	CASSLGLARSYEQYF
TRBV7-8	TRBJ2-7	CASSLGGETGYEQYF
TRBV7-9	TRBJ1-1	CASSLRGGGTEAFF
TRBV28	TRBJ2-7	CASSFLRQGTEQYF
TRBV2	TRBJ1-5	CASRAQGSGNQPQHF
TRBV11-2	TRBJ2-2	CASSPRAITGELFF
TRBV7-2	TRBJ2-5	CASSLAQLAGGHETQYF
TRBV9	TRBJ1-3	CASSVEPGQGAGNTIYF
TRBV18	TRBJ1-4	CASSPHRDSEKLFF
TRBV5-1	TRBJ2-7	CASSLGAGIYEQYF
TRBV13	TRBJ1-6	CASSIRDRDYNSPLHF
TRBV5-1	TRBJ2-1	CASSLEVASSYNEQFF
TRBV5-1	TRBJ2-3	CASSLAVEDTQYF
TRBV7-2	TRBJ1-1	CASSYQGAGTEAFF